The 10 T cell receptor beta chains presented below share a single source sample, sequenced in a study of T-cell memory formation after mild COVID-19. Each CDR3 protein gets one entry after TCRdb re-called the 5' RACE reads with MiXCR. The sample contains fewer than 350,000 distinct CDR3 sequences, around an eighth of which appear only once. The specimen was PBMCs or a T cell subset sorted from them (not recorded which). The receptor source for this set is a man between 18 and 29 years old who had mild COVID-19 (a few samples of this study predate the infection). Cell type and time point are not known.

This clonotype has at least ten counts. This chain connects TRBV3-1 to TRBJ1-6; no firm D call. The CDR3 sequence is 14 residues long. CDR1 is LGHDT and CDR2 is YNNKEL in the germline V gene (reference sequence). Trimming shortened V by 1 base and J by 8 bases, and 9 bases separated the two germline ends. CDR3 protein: CASSQVGFYSPLHF. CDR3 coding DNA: TGTGCCAGCAGCCAAGTTGGGTTTTATTCACCCCTCCACTTT.

The CDR3 nucleotides read TGTGCCAGCAGTGAAACCCCAGGTACCTCCTACGAGCAGTACTTC. Residues: CASSETPGTSYEQYF. The chain employs TRBV2 and TRBJ2-7; no clear D. Germline V gives CDR1 SNHLY, CDR2 FYNNEI. This CDR3 spans 15 amino acids. V shed 2 bases and J shed 0 bases, with 11 bases lying between them. Full variable domain (remainder filled in from reference TRBV2 and TRBJ2-7): EPEVTQTPSHQVTQMGQEVILRCVPISNHLYFYWYRQILGQKVEFLVSFYNNEISEKSEIFDDQFSVERPDGSNFTLKIRSTKLEDSAMYFCASSETPGTSYEQYFGPGTRLTVT.

The CDR3 loop reads CASSSRQGSGEAFF. The CDR3 DNA follows: TGCGCCAGCAGCAGCCGACAGGGGTCGGGAGAAGCTTTCTTT. V usage is TRBV5-1 and J usage is TRBJ1-1, with 8 bases identical to TRBD1. Trimming cost V 4 bases and J 8 bases; bases outside gene matches: 10. Germline CDR1 and CDR2: SGHRS and YFSETQ. This CDR3 has 14 amino acids.

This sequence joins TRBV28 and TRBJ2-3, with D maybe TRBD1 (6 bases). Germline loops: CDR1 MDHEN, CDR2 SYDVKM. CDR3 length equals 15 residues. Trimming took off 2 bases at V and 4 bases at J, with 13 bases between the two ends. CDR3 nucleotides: TGTGCCAGCAGTTTAAGGCAGGGGATGGCAGATACGCAGTATTTT. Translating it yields CASSLRQGMADTQYF.

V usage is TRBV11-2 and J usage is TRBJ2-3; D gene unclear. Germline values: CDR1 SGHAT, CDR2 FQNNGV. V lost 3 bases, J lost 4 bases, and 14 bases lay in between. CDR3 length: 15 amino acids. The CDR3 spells CASSLVGFGPDTQYF. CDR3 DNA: TGTGCCAGCAGCTTGGTAGGGTTCGGCCCAGATACGCAGTATTTT.

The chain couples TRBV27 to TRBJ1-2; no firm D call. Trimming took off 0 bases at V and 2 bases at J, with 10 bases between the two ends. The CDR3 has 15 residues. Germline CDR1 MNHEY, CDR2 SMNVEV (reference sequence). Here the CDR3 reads CASSLSPAGNYGYTF. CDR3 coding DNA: TGTGCCAGCAGTTTATCTCCGGCAGGAAACTATGGCTACACCTTC.

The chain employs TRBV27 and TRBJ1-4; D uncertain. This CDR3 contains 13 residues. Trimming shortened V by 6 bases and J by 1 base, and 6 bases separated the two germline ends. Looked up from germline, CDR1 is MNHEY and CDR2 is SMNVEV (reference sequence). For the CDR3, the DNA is TGTGCCAGCAGCCCCCGAACTAATGAAAAACTGTTTTTT. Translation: CASSPRTNEKLFF.

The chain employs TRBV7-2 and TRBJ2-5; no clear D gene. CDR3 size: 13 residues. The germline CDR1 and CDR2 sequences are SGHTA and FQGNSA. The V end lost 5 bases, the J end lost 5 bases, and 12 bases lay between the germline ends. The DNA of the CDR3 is TGTGCCAGCAGCGCATCAACTTTCGAGACCCAGTACTTC. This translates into CASSASTFETQYF.

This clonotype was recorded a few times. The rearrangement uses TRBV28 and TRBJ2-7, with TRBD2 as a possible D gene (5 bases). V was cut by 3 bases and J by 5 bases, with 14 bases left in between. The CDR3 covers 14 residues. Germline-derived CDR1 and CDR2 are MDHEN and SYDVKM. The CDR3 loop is CASSFRGGRNEQYV. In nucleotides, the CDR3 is TGTGCCAGCAGTTTCCGGGGTGGTAGGAACGAGCAGTACGTC.

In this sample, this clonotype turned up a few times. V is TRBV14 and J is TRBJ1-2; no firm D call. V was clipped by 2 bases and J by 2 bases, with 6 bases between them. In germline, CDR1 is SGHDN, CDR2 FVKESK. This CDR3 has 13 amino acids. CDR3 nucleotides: TGTGCCAGCAGCCAAACACCGAACTATGGCTACACCTTC. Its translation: CASSQTPNYGYTF.